This T cell receptor (beta chain) was documented in a study of shared clonotypes between healthy human individuals. In the CD4+ fraction, cells were divided into CD45RA+ naive and CD45RA-negative memory subsets. This clone was counted once. The authors ran the assay at deep level. TCRdb's copy holds only in-frame clones and misses some; the assay was immunoSEQ multiplex PCR. This sample yields 550,000 to 850,000 clones, of which around two thirds are seen a single time; over 1.5% belongs to the top ten. Sequencing was performed on memory CD4+ T cells sorted from blood. Subset reported: CD45RA-negative fraction. This TCR came from a woman under 40 in good health.

The CDR3 DNA reads TGTGCCAGTAGTTCCTCCCGGCCCGGGGAGCTGTTTTTT. It translates to CASSSSRPGELFF. The chain joins TRBV19 to TRBJ2-2; D remains ambiguous. Germline values: CDR1 LNHDA, CDR2 SQIVND (reference sequence). Trimming left V 5 bases short and J 6 bases short, with 10 bases between. The CDR3 covers 13 residues.